These 9 T cell receptor beta chains were sequenced from one sample in a study of blood T cell repertoires in COVID-19. Profiled with immunoSEQ multiplex PCR; TCRdb holds only in-frame clones, not every one. The repertoire has hundreds of thousands of clones, around 80% of them found once; the top ten carry roughly 4%. The source material was peripheral blood. These receptors came from a woman between 35 and 50 years old with active or convalescent COVID-19.

This rearrangement joins TRBV7-2 to TRBJ1-6, with D uncertain. The V end lost 4 bases, the J end lost 13 bases, and 14 bases lay between the germline ends. CDR3 length equals 13 residues. Germline loops: CDR1 SGHTA, CDR2 FQGNSA. Written as DNA, the CDR3 is TGTGCCAGCAGCTCTGGAGAATTCACCCCCCTCCACTTT. Protein: CASSSGEFTPLHF.

The chain recombines TRBV1 with TRBJ1-4; the DNA was not compared with TRBD1, the D call given in the table. TRBV1 is noted as a pseudogene. The CDR3 is made up of 17 amino acids. The chain's CDR3 is CTSSPGTGQGLNEKLFF. In DNA, the CDR3 is TGCACCAGCAGCCCCGGAACCGGACAGGGGCTTAATGAAAAACTGTTTTTT.

The chain links TRBV18 to TRBJ1-1; 9 bases map to TRBD1. The CDR3 has 14 amino acids. Germline values: CDR1 KGHSH, CDR2 LQKENI. V trimming: 7 bases; J trimming: 5 bases; junction bases outside the gene matches: 8. In DNA form, the CDR3 reads TGTGCCAGCTTCAACAGGGGGCGCGGGACTGAAGCTTTCTTT. It translates to CASFNRGRGTEAFF.

This chain connects TRBV13 to TRBJ2-3, with 10 bases that match TRBD2. The trim removed 0 bases at V and 6 bases at J, leaving 6 bases unmatched. CDR3 length: 16 residues. Germline V gene sequence: CDR1 PRHDT, CDR2 FYEKMQ (reference sequence). The chain's CDR3 is CASSLGLAGYRDTQYF. DNA of the CDR3: TGTGCCAGCAGCTTAGGACTAGCGGGGTACAGGGATACGCAGTATTTT.

This clone was seen only a few times. The chain is built from TRBV5-6 and TRBJ1-5, with no clear D. The CDR3 loop spans 14 amino acids. Trimming pared 2 bases from V and 3 bases from J, leaving 9 bases between. Looked up from germline, CDR1 is SGHDT and CDR2 is YYEEEE. The CDR3 coding sequence is TGTGCCAGCAGCTTTGGGCAGAACAATCAGCCCCAGCATTTT. It is translated as CASSFGQNNQPQHF. The variable domain in full, completed from reference TRBV5-6 and TRBJ1-5, reads DAGVTQSPTHLIKTRGQQVTLRCSPKSGHDTVSWYQQALGQGPQFIFQYYEEEERQRGNFPDRFSGHQFPNYSSELNVNALLLGDSALYLCASSFGQNNQPQHFGDGTRLSIL.

The chain links TRBV5-1 to TRBJ2-2; D is undetermined. The CDR3 has 16 residues. V gave up 0 bases and J gave up 0 bases, with 9 bases separating them. Per the germline V gene, CDR1 is SGHRS and CDR2 is YFSETQ. The CDR3: CASSLDSPSNTGELFF. DNA for the CDR3: TGCGCCAGCAGCTTGGACAGCCCTTCGAACACCGGGGAGCTGTTTTTT.

The rearrangement uses TRBV5-1 and TRBJ2-1; 7 nucleotides match TRBD2. Germline CDR1 SGHRS, CDR2 YFSETQ. With 5 bases clipped from V and 0 bases from J, the junction kept 5 bases outside the gene matches. CDR3 length: 15 amino acids. CDR3 DNA: TGCGCCAGCAGTATAGCGGGTAGCTCCTACAATGAGCAGTTCTTC. Translation: CASSIAGSSYNEQFF.

This chain links TRBV7-9 with TRBJ2-2; D unclear. Trimming pared 0 bases from V and 4 bases from J, leaving 15 bases between. The CDR3 has 17 residues. Germline V CDR1 and CDR2: SEHNR, FQNEAQ (reference sequence). The CDR3 here is CASSLALSPRGTGELFF. The CDR3 nucleotides read TGTGCCAGCAGCTTAGCGCTAAGTCCTCGTGGCACCGGGGAGCTGTTTTTT.

This clone has only one observation. The CDR3 spells CASSPWGQQLTEAFF. In nucleotides, the CDR3 is TGTGCCAGCTCCCCGTGGGGGCAGCAGTTAACTGAAGCTTTCTTT. The chain is built from TRBV18 and TRBJ1-1; tentatively, D is TRBD1 (6 bases). Germline assignment: CDR1 KGHSH and CDR2 LQKENI. Deletions cut 6 bases from V and 5 bases from J, with 19 bases between. The CDR3 runs to 15 residues.